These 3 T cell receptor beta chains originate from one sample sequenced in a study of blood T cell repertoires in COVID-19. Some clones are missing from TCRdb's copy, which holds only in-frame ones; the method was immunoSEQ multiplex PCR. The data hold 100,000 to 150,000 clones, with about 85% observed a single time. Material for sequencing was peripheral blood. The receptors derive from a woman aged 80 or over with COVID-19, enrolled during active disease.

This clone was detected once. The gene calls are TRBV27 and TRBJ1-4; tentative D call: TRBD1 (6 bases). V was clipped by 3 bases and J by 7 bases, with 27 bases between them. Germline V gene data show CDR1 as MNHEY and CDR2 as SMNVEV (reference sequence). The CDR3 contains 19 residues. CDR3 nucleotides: TGTGCCAGCAGTTTGAGCATCGGGACACACCTAACGGGGGGTGAAAAACTGTTTTTT. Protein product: CASSLSIGTHLTGGEKLFF.

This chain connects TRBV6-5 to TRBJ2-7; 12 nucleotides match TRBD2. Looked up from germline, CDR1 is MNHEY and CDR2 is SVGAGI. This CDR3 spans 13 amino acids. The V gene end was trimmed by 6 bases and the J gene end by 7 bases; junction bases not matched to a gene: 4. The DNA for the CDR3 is TGTGCCAGCAGGGCCGGGACTAGCGGGGAGCAGTACTTC. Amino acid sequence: CASRAGTSGEQYF.

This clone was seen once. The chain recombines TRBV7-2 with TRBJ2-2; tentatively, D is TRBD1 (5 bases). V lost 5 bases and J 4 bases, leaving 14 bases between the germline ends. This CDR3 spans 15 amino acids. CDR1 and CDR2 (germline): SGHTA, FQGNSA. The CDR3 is CASSAPRQSTGELFF. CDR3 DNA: TGTGCCAGCAGCGCGCCTCGACAGTCCACCGGGGAGCTGTTTTTT.